This TCR beta chain was identified in a study of shared clonotypes between healthy human individuals. General study points: The low donor count limited represented genetic and exposure-history diversity.

CDR1 is MNHEY, CDR2 SVGAGI, per germline. The CDR3 runs to 14 residues. V lost 5 bases, J lost 6 bases, and 6 bases stayed unmatched. This table comes from immunoSEQ multiplex PCR, and its TCRdb copy is limited to in-frame clones, with some not included. The sample has roughly 2.5 million clones, roughly 92% seen once. About this clone itself: No antigen is known for it.

The chain couples TRBV6-5 to TRBJ1-5; 8 bases are a match to TRBD1. Material for sequencing was naive CD4+ T cells sorted from blood. Subset: CD45RA+ positively selected. The TCR comes from a man aged 18 to 30 in good health. CDR3 sequence (DNA): TGTGCCAGCAGTCTTGACACAGGGGGTCAGCCCCAGCATTTT. Translating gives CASSLDTGGQPQHF.